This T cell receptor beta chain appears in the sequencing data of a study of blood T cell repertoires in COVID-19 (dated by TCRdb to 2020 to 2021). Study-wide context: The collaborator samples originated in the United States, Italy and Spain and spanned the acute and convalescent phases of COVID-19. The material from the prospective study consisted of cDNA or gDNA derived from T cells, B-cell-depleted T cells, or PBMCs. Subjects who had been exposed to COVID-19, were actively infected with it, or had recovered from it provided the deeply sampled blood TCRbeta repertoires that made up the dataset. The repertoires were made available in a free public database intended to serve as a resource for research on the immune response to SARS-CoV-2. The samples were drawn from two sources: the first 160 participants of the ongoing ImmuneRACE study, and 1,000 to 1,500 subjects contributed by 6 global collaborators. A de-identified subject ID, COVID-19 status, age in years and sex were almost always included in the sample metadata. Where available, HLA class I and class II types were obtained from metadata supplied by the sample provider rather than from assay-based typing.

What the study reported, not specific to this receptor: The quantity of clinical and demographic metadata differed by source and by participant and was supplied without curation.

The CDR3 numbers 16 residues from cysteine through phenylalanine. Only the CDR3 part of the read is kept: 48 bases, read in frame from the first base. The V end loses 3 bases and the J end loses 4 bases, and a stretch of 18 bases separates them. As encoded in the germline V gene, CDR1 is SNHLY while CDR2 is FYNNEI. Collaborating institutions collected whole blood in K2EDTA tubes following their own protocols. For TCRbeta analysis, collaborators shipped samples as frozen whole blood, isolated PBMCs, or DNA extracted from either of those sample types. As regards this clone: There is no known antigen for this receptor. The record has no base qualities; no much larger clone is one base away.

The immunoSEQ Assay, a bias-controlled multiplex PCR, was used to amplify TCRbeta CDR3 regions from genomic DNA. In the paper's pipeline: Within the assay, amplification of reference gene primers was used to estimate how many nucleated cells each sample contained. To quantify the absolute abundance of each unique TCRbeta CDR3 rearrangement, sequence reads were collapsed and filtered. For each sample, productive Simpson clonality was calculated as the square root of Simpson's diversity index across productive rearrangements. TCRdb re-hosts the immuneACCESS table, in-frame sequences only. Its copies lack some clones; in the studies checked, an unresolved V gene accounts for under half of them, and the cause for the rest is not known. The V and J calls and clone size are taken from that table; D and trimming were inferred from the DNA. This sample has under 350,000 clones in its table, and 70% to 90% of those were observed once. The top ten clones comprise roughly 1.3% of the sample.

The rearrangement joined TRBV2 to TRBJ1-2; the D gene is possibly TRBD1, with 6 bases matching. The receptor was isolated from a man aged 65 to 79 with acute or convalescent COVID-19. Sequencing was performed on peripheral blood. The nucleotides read TGTGCCAGCAGTGATGGGTCACAGGGTATAGTCTATGGCTACACCTTC. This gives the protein CASSDGSQGIVYGYTF.